The sequence of this T cell receptor (beta chain) was determined in a study of T cells after somatic rescue of genetic block. There are 15 residues in the CDR3. CDR1 is SNHLY and CDR2 is FYNNEI in the germline V gene. V lost 5 bases, J lost 6 bases, and 9 bases stayed unmatched. Data came from immunoSEQ multiplex PCR; TCRdb stores just in-frame clones and leaves some out. The sample lists about 67,000 clones, approximately 90% seen once, with 3% in the top ten. The chain is built from TRBV2 and TRBJ1-4; 7 bases line up with TRBD1. Sequenced sample: peripheral blood mononuclear cells (PBMCs). The sequence was collected from a man aged 35 to 55. CDR3 DNA sequence: TGTGCCAGCAGTCACAGGGGAAATGAAGATGAAAAACTGTTTTTT. Translated, it gives CASSHRGNEDEKLFF.